The rows below give T cell receptor beta chains drawn from one sample of a study of shared clonotypes between healthy human individuals. Produced via immunoSEQ multiplex PCR; TCRdb's table is partial and in-frame only. This table holds roughly 2 million clones, approximately 94% found once. Sequencing used naive CD8+ T cells sorted from blood. These receptors originate from a man between 18 and 29 years old in good health. Both conserved end residues are part of each CDR3. Fields, in order: D gene, J gene, clone size, V gene, CDR3 protein, CDR3 DNA. D genes are given only for firm matches. Where a row states a size, it is once, few, many or the class of an expanded clone; other rows omit it.

TRBD1,TRBJ2-7,.,TRBV4-3,CASSQDLTGAYEQYF,TGCGCCAGCAGCCAAGATCTCACAGGGGCCTACGAGCAGTACTTC
.,TRBJ2-7,.,TRBV5-4,CASSYISSYEQYF,TGTGCCAGCAGCTATATATCTTCCTACGAGCAGTACTTC
TRBD1,TRBJ2-7,.,TRBV6-1,CASSEARGTGLNEQYF,TGTGCCAGCAGTGAAGCTAGGGGGACAGGGTTAAACGAGCAGTACTTC
.,TRBJ1-5,.,TRBV11-2,CASSSPGQPQHF,TGTGCCAGCAGCTCCCCGGGGCAGCCCCAGCATTTT
.,TRBJ2-3,.,TRBV9,CASSLDVDTQYF,TGTGCCAGCAGCCTGGATGTAGATACGCAGTATTTT
.,TRBJ2-2,.,TRBV27,CASSFGTPNTGELFF,TGTGCCAGCAGTTTCGGGACACCGAACACCGGGGAGCTGTTTTTT
TRBD1,TRBJ1-5,.,TRBV15,CATTLDRVSNQPQHF,TGTGCCACCACCCTGGACAGGGTAAGCAATCAGCCCCAGCATTTT
.,TRBJ1-2,.,TRBV7-6,CASSLGAVYGYTF,TGTGCCAGCAGCTTAGGAGCAGTCTATGGCTACACCTTC
TRBD1,TRBJ1-5,.,TRBV6-1,CASSDLGQGLSNQPQHF,TGTGCCAGCAGTGACCTAGGACAGGGGCTGAGCAATCAGCCCCAGCATTTT
.,TRBJ2-1,.,TRBV4-1,CASSQRGSRWGYNEQFF,TGCGCCAGCAGCCAACGCGGATCTAGGTGGGGCTACAATGAGCAGTTCTTC
.,TRBJ2-2,.,TRBV30,CAWSVFGGELFF,TGTGCCTGGAGTGTGTTCGGCGGGGAGCTGTTTTTT
.,TRBJ1-5,.,TRBV6-5,CASSYSAEADQPQHF,TGTGCCAGCAGTTACTCGGCTGAAGCTGATCAGCCCCAGCATTTT
.,TRBJ2-3,.,TRBV5-4,CASSTYFTDTQYF,TGTGCCAGCAGCACCTACTTCACAGATACGCAGTATTTT
.,TRBJ1-3,once,TRBV5-4,CASSSIRDTEAPGNTIYF,TGTGCCAGCAGCAGCATACGGGACACGGAAGCCCCTGGAAACACCATATATTTT
TRBD1,TRBJ2-7,.,TRBV5-6,CASSGDRVSYEQYF,TGTGCCAGCAGCGGGGACAGGGTTTCCTACGAGCAGTACTTC
TRBD2,TRBJ2-1,once,TRBV2,CASSEAGLAGEQLQFF,TGTGCCAGCAGTGAAGCGGGGCTAGCGGGGGAGCAACTGCAGTTCTTC
.,TRBJ2-3,.,TRBV4-3,CASSPLSGNADTQYF,TGCGCCAGCAGCCCTCTGTCAGGGAACGCAGATACGCAGTATTTT
.,TRBJ2-5,.,TRBV7-9,CASSLSNREETQYF,TGTGCCAGCAGCTTATCTAACAGGGAAGAGACCCAGTACTTC
TRBD2,TRBJ2-7,.,TRBV27,CASSSGLAGSYEQYF,TGTGCCAGCAGTTCCGGGCTAGCGGGGTCCTACGAGCAGTACTTC
.,TRBJ1-5,few,TRBV28,CAGGVDNQPQHF,TGTGCCGGGGGAGTAGACAATCAGCCCCAGCATTTT
.,TRBJ2-3,.,TRBV7-6,CASSLQGTSTDTQYF,TGTGCCAGCAGCCTACAGGGTACTAGCACAGATACGCAGTATTTT
TRBD2,TRBJ2-1,.,TRBV27,CASSLGTSRRNEQFF,TGTGCCAGCAGTTTAGGGACTAGTCGGAGGAATGAGCAGTTCTTC
TRBD2,TRBJ2-3,.,TRBV19,CASMGLAGVADTQYF,TGTGCCAGTATGGGACTAGCGGGAGTGGCAGATACGCAGTATTTT
TRBD1,TRBJ1-1,.,TRBV6-5,CASTPAGGTEAFF,TGTGCCAGCACCCCCGCAGGGGGCACTGAAGCTTTCTTT